This is a list of T cell receptor beta chains from one sample in a study of prognosis after radiotherapy for stage I lung cancer. TCRdb analysed the multiplex PCR reads with MiXCR anew, one entry per CDR3 protein. Of almost 40,000 distinct CDR3 sequences in the sample, approximately 25% were seen once. This sample comprised PBMCs, obtained before or after stereotactic body radiation therapy (not recorded which). These receptors were taken from a donor at least 50 years old with non-small cell lung cancer. CDR3s include the opening cysteine and the closing phenylalanine or tryptophan. Fields, in order: D gene, V gene, J gene, clone size, CDR3 DNA, CDR3 protein. D genes are given only for firm matches. Expanded clones are given a class, and other clones once, few, many or no size at all.

>-|TRBV2|TRBJ2-2|many
TGTGCCAGAAAGGTGGCTGCCGGGGAGCTGTTTTTT
CARKVAAGELFF
>TRBD2|TRBV6-1|TRBJ2-7|many
TGTGCCAGCAGTGAGCTAGCGGGAGTCTACGAGCAGTACTTC
CASSELAGVYEQYF
>TRBD1|TRBV10-3|TRBJ2-6|-
TGTGCCACCCTTCCAACCCAGGGACAGGGGGCGAGTGGGGCCAACGTCCTGACTTTC
CATLPTQGQGASGANVLTF
>TRBD2|TRBV5-1|TRBJ2-3|many
TGCGCCAGCAGCCTAACCGGGACTAGCGGCTCCACAGATACGCAGTATTTT
CASSLTGTSGSTDTQYF
>-|TRBV12-3/TRBV12-4|TRBJ2-3|many
TGTGCCAGCAGTTTCGGTCAGAGCACAGATACGCAGTATTTT
CASSFGQSTDTQYF
>TRBD1|TRBV28|TRBJ1-3|many
TGTGCCAGCAAGGGACCCGGGACAGGCTCTGGAAACACCATATATTTT
CASKGPGTGSGNTIYF
>-|TRBV24-1|TRBJ1-3|-
TGTGCCACCAGTGATTACCCAGACCCTTTATCTTCTGGAAACACCATATATTTT
CATSDYPDPLSSGNTIYF
>-|TRBV7-2|TRBJ2-3|many
TGTGCCAGCAGCTTAGTCCGGGGGAGCACAGATACGCAGTATTTT
CASSLVRGSTDTQYF
>TRBD1|TRBV20-1|TRBJ2-1|many
TGCAGTGCTAGAGGGACAGGCCTATCGTCCTACAATGAGCAGTTCTTC
CSARGTGLSSYNEQFF
>-|TRBV9|TRBJ1-2|many
TGTGCCAGCAGCGCCCGGTGGGGGAACTATGGCTACACCTTC
CASSARWGNYGYTF
>TRBD2|TRBV28|TRBJ2-3|many
TGTGCCAGCAGTTTAGCCGGACTAGCAGGGGCAACAGATACGCAGTATTTT
CASSLAGLAGATDTQYF
>-|TRBV7-3|TRBJ2-7|many
TGTGCCAGCAGCTTTGGACCCGTCGGCGAGCAGTACTTC
CASSFGPVGEQYF
>TRBD2|TRBV6-2/TRBV6-3|TRBJ2-3|-
TGTGCCAGCAGTGGAGCCAGTCTAGCGGGAGGGACAGATACGCAGTATTTT
CASSGASLAGGTDTQYF
>TRBD1|TRBV6-2/TRBV6-3|TRBJ2-3|medium-sized
TGTGCCAGCAGTTGGGGACAGGCCGGTTCAGATACGCAGTATTTT
CASSWGQAGSDTQYF
>-|TRBV6-1|TRBJ1-4|many
TGTGCCAGCAGTGAGATTTTGGGGGATGAAAAACTGTTTTTT
CASSEILGDEKLFF
>-|TRBV20-1|TRBJ2-2|many
TGCAGTGCCCAGGAGGCAATAAACACCGGGGAGCTGTTTTTT
CSAQEAINTGELFF
>-|TRBV18|TRBJ1-2|many
TGTGCCAGCTCACGACAGGAATACTATGGCTACACCTTC
CASSRQEYYGYTF
>-|TRBV5-1|TRBJ1-1|many
TGCGCCAGCAGCTTACCAGGGGAGGCTGAAGCTTTCTTT
CASSLPGEAEAFF
>TRBD1|TRBV14|TRBJ2-7|many
TGTGCCAGCAGCCTCCGGGACAGGTCTCGGGAGCAGTACTTC
CASSLRDRSREQYF
>-|TRBV15|TRBJ1-6|once
TGTGTCACCAGCAGTGACAGGACGGGGGGATCACCCCTCCACTTT
CVTSSDRTGGSPLHF
>-|TRBV7-9|TRBJ2-1|-
TGTGCCAGCAGCAAGGACAATGAGCAGTTCTTC
CASSKDNEQFF
>-|TRBV7-2|TRBJ2-7|many
TGTGCCAGCGGTTTCACCCAGGGAAACCTGGAGCAGTACTTC
CASGFTQGNLEQYF
>-|TRBV5-6|TRBJ1-5|few
TGTGCCAGCAGCTTTGGGGGACCCTATAGCAATCAGCCCCAGCATTTT
CASSFGGPYSNQPQHF
>-|TRBV12-3/TRBV12-4|TRBJ1-4|-
TGTGCCAGCAGTCCCGGGGATGAAAAACTGTTTTTT
CASSPGDEKLFF
>-|TRBV2|TRBJ2-7|many
TGTGCCAGCAATAGCGTCCCACAGTACGAGCAGTACTTC
CASNSVPQYEQYF
>-|TRBV25-1|TRBJ2-7|few
TGTGCCAGCAGCAATAAAGCCCCCTACTACGAGCAGTACTTC
CASSNKAPYYEQYF
>-|TRBV4-1|TRBJ2-1|many
TGCGCCAGCAGCCAGAGAATAGGCACTGGAATATACAATGAGCAGTTCTTC
CASSQRIGTGIYNEQFF
>-|TRBV5-5|TRBJ1-6|-
TGTGCCAGCATCTTGATGGGGGGGGTTAATAATTCACCCCTCCACTTT
CASILMGGVNNSPLHF
>-|TRBV28|TRBJ1-5|many
TGTGCCAGCAGCCAACGGGGCAATCAGCCCCAGCATTTT
CASSQRGNQPQHF
>TRBD2|TRBV20-1|TRBJ2-3|once
TGCAGTATCTACCCAATCACTAGAGGGAGGGCCCCAGATACGCAGTATTTT
CSIYPITRGRAPDTQYF
>-|TRBV6-5|TRBJ2-2|many
TGTGCCAGCAGTTACAGGACAGTGAACACCGGGGAGCTGTTTTTT
CASSYRTVNTGELFF
>-|TRBV6-1|TRBJ2-1|-
TGTGCCAGCAGCGAAAGGGGGCGGGGTTGGGATGAGCAGTTCTTC
CASSERGRGWDEQFF
>-|TRBV28|TRBJ2-4|many
TGTGCCAGCAGTCCTCGCGGGTGGAACAAAAACATTCAGTACTTC
CASSPRGWNKNIQYF